Listed below are T cell receptor beta chains from one sample, sequenced in a study of PD-L1 blockade in urothelial cancer. Sequencing used immunoSEQ multiplex PCR; TCRdb keeps in-frame clones, though not all of them. This sample carries 85,000 to 90,000 clones, around nine tenths of them seen once, and the ten largest clones take roughly 9.4%. The specimen comprised PBMCs, sampled around atezolizumab (anti-PD-L1) treatment. These receptor sequences come from a man in his 60s with urothelial cancer. Both conserved end residues are trimmed from each CDR3.

TRBJ2-1 | TRBV27 | 13 | ASSLLGLAFNEQF
TRBJ2-7 | TRBV19 | 15 | ASSKEPGTVGRDEQY
TRBJ2-7 | TRBV7-9 | 11 | ASSKSSGYEQY
TRBJ2-3 | TRBV6-4 | 13 | ASSDTSGGADTQY
TRBJ1-2 | TRBV6-5 | 11 | ASSQMDRGGYT
TRBJ2-5 | TRBV27 | 15 | ASSFLQGGQGKETQY
TRBJ1-5 | TRBV7-8 | 11 | ASSPQGYQPQH
TRBJ2-2 | TRBV10-3 | 15 | AISEKSTIAGAGELF
TRBJ2-5 | TRBV21-1 | 13 | ASSKVGGQLETQY
TRBJ1-2 | TRBV6-6 | 12 | ASSYPDRGSSYT
TRBJ1-3 | TRBV7-9 | 14 | ASSLRARVTGNTIY
TRBJ1-5 | TRBV2 | 13 | ASGEQTGTNQPQH
TRBJ1-5 | TRBV10-1 | 13 | ASSEDPGNNQPQH
TRBJ2-3 | TRBV9 | 14 | ASSVAGDRYTDTQY
TRBJ2-3 | TRBV5-1 | 15 | ASSFASSGGAGNTQY
TRBJ2-1 | TRBV11-2 | 12 | ASSLEVGYNEQF
TRBJ1-3 | TRBV10-2 | 15 | ASSESRDRLFSNTIY
TRBJ2-7 | TRBV4-2 | 14 | ASSQDIGTGGAEQY
TRBJ1-3 | TRBV4-3 | 14 | ASSQDGDRGWDTIY
TRBJ2-5 | TRBV7-9 | 11 | ASSRGGGETQY
TRBJ2-2 | TRBV7-2 | 15 | ASSLALTSGSSGELF
TRBJ1-2 | TRBV4-3 | 14 | ASSQGVGQSNYGYT
TRBJ2-3 | TRBV7-2 | 12 | ASSYSTVYTGQY
TRBJ2-3 | TRBV9 | 13 | ASSVSGGRTDTQY
TRBJ1-3 | TRBV14 | 13 | ASSQGSSPGNTIY
TRBJ1-5 | TRBV5-8 | 11 | ASSFGLAQPQH
TRBJ2-7 | TRBV5-1 | 13 | ASSGWGLASDEQY
TRBJ1-2 | TRBV27 | 13 | ASRYGTGGTYGYT
TRBJ1-2 | TRBV5-4 | 13 | ASSFGGSANYGYT
TRBJ1-1 | TRBV18 | 12 | ASSKGRDFAEAF
TRBJ2-1 | TRBV18 | 12 | ASASGTGHNEQF
TRBJ2-1 | TRBV4-2 | 15 | ASSQDQVGRGYNEQF
TRBJ2-1 | TRBV7-8 | 14 | ASSPTLRGPYNEQF
TRBJ1-4 | TRBV6-1 | 12 | ASSEQDRDEKLF